This T cell receptor (beta chain) was recorded in a study of T-cell memory formation after mild COVID-19. Study background: Most TCR clusters belonged to a single donor. Study results and caveats: Contracting CD8+ clones were enriched in EMRA, CD4+ mainly in CM and EM. The finding that pre-infection memory included some responding clones suggested that cross-reactive memory joined.

This clonotype was detected only a few times. Antigen unknown. V was pared by 5 bases and J by 7 bases, with 5 bases between. The CDR3 covers 10 residues. With constant-segment primers, 5'RACE yielded cDNA libraries of TCR alpha and TCR beta that carried sample barcodes and UMIs. TCRdb reprocessed the 5' RACE reads via MiXCR and lists one record per CDR3 protein. The repertoire has around 300,000 distinct CDR3 sequences, around 13% of them found once; the top ten carry 22%. The TCR was taken from a man aged 18 to 30 who had mild COVID-19 (a few samples of this study predate the infection). Cell type and time point are not known. Input material: PBMCs or a T cell subset sorted from them (not recorded which). The genes are TRBV12-3 or TRBV12-4 and TRBJ1-2, with TRBD1 as a possible D gene (5 bases). CDR3 DNA sequence: TGTGCCAGCAGTGGGGGTGGCTACACCTTC. Translating gives CASSGGGYTF.